The 5 T cell receptor beta chains below were found in one sample sequenced in a study of blood T cell repertoires in COVID-19. Clones were read by immunoSEQ multiplex PCR, and TCRdb kept only the in-frame ones, dropping some. The sample comprises 200,000 to 300,000 clones, 70% to 90% of which are singletons, and 3.5% to 4.5% rests with the top ten. Sequencing was done on a sample of peripheral blood. These receptors all come from a man in his forties or fifties with acute or convalescent COVID-19.

V and J are TRBV7-9 and TRBJ2-3; D unclear. This CDR3 is built from 12 residues. Germline V lookup: CDR1 SEHNR, CDR2 FQNEAQ (reference sequence). V was cut by 0 bases and J by 6 bases, with 4 bases left in between. The CDR3 protein is CASSLAADTQYF. The CDR3 nucleotides are TGTGCCAGCAGCTTAGCCGCGGATACGCAGTATTTT.

This rearrangement joins TRBV2 to TRBJ2-3, with 7 bases matching TRBD2. Germline lookup yields CDR1 SNHLY and CDR2 FYNNEI. The V segment lost 4 bases and the J segment 0 bases; nucleotides outside the gene matches: 7. The CDR3 is 16 residues long. CDR3 region: CASSAPVRGSTDTQYF. The CDR3 DNA is TGTGCCAGCAGTGCTCCAGTGCGGGGGAGCACAGATACGCAGTATTTT.

This chain joins TRBV10-2 and TRBJ1-1; D remains ambiguous. Trimming took off 7 bases at V and 0 bases at J, with 9 bases between the two ends. The CDR3 length is 13 residues. Germline CDR1 WSHSY, CDR2 SAAADI. CDR3 nucleotides: TGCGCCAGCAAGCAACGATTGAACACTGAAGCTTTCTTT. This gives the protein CASKQRLNTEAFF.

This sequence joins TRBV5-1 and TRBJ1-1; no clear D gene. The V gene's germline CDR1 is SGHRS and CDR2 YFSETQ. V was shortened by 0 bases and J by 0 bases, with 6 bases between the two germline ends. This CDR3 contains 14 residues. DNA for the CDR3: TGCGCCAGCAGCTTGGATTCGGTGAACACTGAAGCTTTCTTT. This gives the protein CASSLDSVNTEAFF.

The V gene is TRBV28, the J gene TRBJ1-2; possibly TRBD1 for D (6 bases). The germline V and J ends were trimmed by 7 bases and 3 bases, with 12 bases remaining between them. The germline CDR1 and CDR2 sequences are MDHEN and SYDVKM. The CDR3 runs 13 residues. CDR3 coding DNA: TGTGCCAGCAACGAACAGGGCTACTATGGCTACACCTTC. This sequence encodes CASNEQGYYGYTF.